This T cell receptor beta chain is from a study of blood T cell repertoires in COVID-19. Study in general: Sources were T cells, B-cell-depleted T cells, or PBMCs; the material itself was cDNA or gDNA.

Here immunoSEQ multiplex PCR was the method, and the copy in TCRdb shows in-frame clones only, minus some. This table has 150,000 to 200,000 clones, roughly 85% appearing once. V gave up 1 base and J gave up 4 bases, with 9 bases separating them. This CDR3 has 14 amino acids. Germline loops: CDR1 KGHSH, CDR2 LQKENI. The chain carries TRBV18 and TRBJ2-3; D is uncertain. The TCR originated in a woman older than 75 with acute or convalescent COVID-19. Sequencing input: peripheral blood. This CDR3 reads CASSPRAQPDTQYF. The CDR3 region has the DNA TGTGCCAGCTCACCACGGGCCCAGCCAGATACGCAGTATTTT.